This T cell receptor (beta chain) comes out of a study of cytomegalovirus exposure and HLA in healthy donors. Findings and limits, study-wide: One later analysis reportedly identified an Asian-associated ancestry cluster that showed fewer N-insertions than the roughly 640-donor mean. Per a later analysis, HLA-associated TCR beta chains showed more clonal expansion than other, equally common TCR beta chains.

PCR amplification relied on 60 Vbeta primers (plus 13 Jbeta primers). Profiled with immunoSEQ multiplex PCR; TCRdb holds only in-frame clones, not every one. The table lists some 100,000 clones, approximately 82% of them singletons. As to this clone: Its antigen remains unknown.

Germline V gene data show CDR1 as MDHEN and CDR2 as SYDVKM. The CDR3 is 15 amino acids. V was pared by 6 bases and J by 2 bases, with 8 bases of the junction left unmatched. This receptor was identified in a woman in her late teens or twenties in good health and CMV-seronegative. This chain uses TRBV28 with TRBJ2-5, with TRBD1 matching 8 bases. Sequenced input: PBMCs. The DNA for the CDR3 is TGTGCCAGCAGACGACCGGGACAGGATCAAGAGACCCAGTACTTC. Translation gives CASRRPGQDQETQYF.